The entry that follows covers one T cell receptor beta chain sequence. The antigen it recognizes is unknown. It has no much larger one-base neighbor in the sample; base qualities were not kept. Libraries were prepared through the immunoSEQ multiplex PCR assay. Sourced from immuneACCESS, this table was stored by TCRdb with only in-frame sequences that have V and J called. A share of the clones is absent; for the studies checked, an unresolved V gene accounts for under half, and the remainder has no known explanation. Across this sample there are 30,000 to 35,000 clones, with less than 95% seen only once. The ten largest clones capture roughly 6.7% of the sample. This specimen belongs to a study of control samples from healthy donors and cancer patients (dated by TCRdb to about 2020). This TCR was sampled from a man between 60 and 75 years old in good health. The sequenced material came from blood.

The CDR3 is CASSKEGQEYYNEQFF. The nucleotides are TGTGCCAGCAGCAAAGAGGGGCAGGAATATTACAATGAGCAGTTCTTC. This receptor chain uses TRBV21-1 and TRBJ2-1; the table assigns TRBD1, which was not confirmed against the DNA. TRBV21-1 is marked as a pseudogene. The CDR3 goes from the cysteine to the phenylalanine over 16 residues. CDR3 DNA is the only sequence kept; it has 48 bases, read in frame from the first base.